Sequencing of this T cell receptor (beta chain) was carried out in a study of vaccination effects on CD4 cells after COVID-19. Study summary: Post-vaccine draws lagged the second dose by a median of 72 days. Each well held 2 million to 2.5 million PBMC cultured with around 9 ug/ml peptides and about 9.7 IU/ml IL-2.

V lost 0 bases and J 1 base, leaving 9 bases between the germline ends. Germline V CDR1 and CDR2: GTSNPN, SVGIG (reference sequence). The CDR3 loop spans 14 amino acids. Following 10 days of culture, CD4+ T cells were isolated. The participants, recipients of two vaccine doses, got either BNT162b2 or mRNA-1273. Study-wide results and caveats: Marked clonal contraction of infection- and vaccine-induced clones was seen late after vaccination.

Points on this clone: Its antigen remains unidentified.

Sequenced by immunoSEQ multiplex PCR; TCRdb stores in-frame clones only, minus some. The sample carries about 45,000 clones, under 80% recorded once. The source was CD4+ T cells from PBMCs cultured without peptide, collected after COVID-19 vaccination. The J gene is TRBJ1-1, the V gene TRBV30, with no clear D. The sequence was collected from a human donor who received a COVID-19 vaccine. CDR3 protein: CAWSVRPRNTEAFF. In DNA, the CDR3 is TGTGCCTGGAGTGTACGACCGAGGAACACTGAAGCTTTCTTT. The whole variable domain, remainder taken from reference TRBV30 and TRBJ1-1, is SQTIHQWPATLVQPVGSPLSLECTVEGTSNPNLYWYRQAAGRGLQLLFYSVGIGQISSEVPQNLSASRPQDRQFILSSKKLLLSDSGFYLCAWSVRPRNTEAFFGQGTRLTVV.